This TCR beta chain was identified during a study of Graves' ophthalmopathy and Graves' hyperthyroidism. General study results and limits: Also, most clonotypes expanded in the thyroid above 0.001 frequency appeared in blood.

Trimming cost V 0 bases and J 4 bases, with 9 bases left between them. Germline values: CDR1 SEHNR, CDR2 FQNEAQ (reference sequence). CDR3 length: 14 amino acids. This clonotype was observed many times. Its specificity is not known. Amplified material comprised TCR beta CDR3 regions derived from RNA transcripts. The authors performed first-round RT-PCR with HTBI primers and then a second-round multiplex PCR. TCRdb reprocessed the multiplex PCR reads via MiXCR and lists one record per CDR3 protein. The repertoire holds about 740,000 distinct CDR3 sequences, with roughly two fifths as singletons. Diagnoses were established from clinical symptoms, serum thyroxine, TRAb, thyroid ultrasound and orbital computed tomography.

This sequence joins TRBV7-9 and TRBJ1-1; D unclear. The receptor comes from an adult man with Graves' ophthalmopathy. The sequencing sample was made of peripheral blood. The CDR3 DNA sequence: TGTGCCAGCAGCTTAGCCGCGGCAGCCACTGAAGCTTTCTTT. It is translated as CASSLAAAATEAFF.